This entry features one T cell receptor beta chain sequence. Its specificity is unknown. The sample is drawn from a study of T cell repertoires in cytomegalovirus infection. Study outcomes and limitations: The ex vivo response was dominated by HLA-C-restricted CMV-specific TCR beta clonotypes.

In TCRdb, the reads were re-called with MiXCR into one record per CDR3 protein. Altogether around 450,000 distinct CDR3 sequences are present, around 11% being singletons, with the ten largest covering about 10%. The CDR3 contains 15 residues. Trimming shortened V by 4 bases and J by 8 bases, and 17 bases separated the two germline ends. Per germline, CDR1 LNHDA and CDR2 SQIVND (reference sequence). The sequenced material came from PBMCs. The chain links TRBV19 to TRBJ1-4; D might be TRBD1 (6 bases). The sequence derives from a human donor in good health (CMV status not recorded). Some clones in this sample may be carry-over from other donors' samples. The CDR3 region is CASSTSRDISEKLFF. The CDR3 bases are TGTGCCAGTAGTACGTCCCGGGACATCTCAGAAAAACTGTTTTTT.